Listed here are 26 T cell receptor beta chains from one sample, sequenced in a study of spatial heterogeneity in lung cancer (dated by TCRdb to between 2018 and 2021). General study outcomes and caveats: A correlation was observed between the number of expanded intratumoral alpha and beta TCRs and the tumor nonsynonymous mutation count.

No antigen has been assigned to these receptors. The method was 5' RACE. Sequenced using a NextSeq 500. The raw public data were reprocessed by TCRdb itself: fastp quality trimming at Q25, MiXCR clonotype calling, in-frame beta chains only. Rows are combined by CDR3 protein, so each entry shows the most common genes and DNA. The sample table holds approximately 20,000 distinct CDR3 sequences, of which over 2.5% were seen once. Jointly, the top ten make up roughly 7.2% of the sample. The intended sense of this specimen's time point label: sample taken at primary tumor resection. Material: lung tumor tissue, obtained at surgery. All receptors come from a male donor with early-stage non-small cell lung cancer.

This clonotype was counted at least ten times. The gene calls are TRBV6-2 or TRBV6-3 and TRBJ2-4; D perhaps matches TRBD2 (6 bases). The CDR3 has 13 amino acids. CDR1 and CDR2 from the germline V gene are MNHEY and SVGEGT. Deletions cut 4 bases from V and 6 bases from J, with 10 bases between. The CDR3 loop reads CASSSGGGNIQYF. Here the CDR3 DNA reads TGTGCCAGCAGTTCTGGGGGAGGAAACATTCAGTACTTC.

This clonotype was detected many times. V usage is TRBV20-1 and J usage is TRBJ2-7; D is unresolved. In germline, CDR1 is DFQATT, CDR2 SNEGSKA (reference sequence). There are 13 residues in the CDR3. The V end lost 0 bases, the J end lost 6 bases, and 12 bases lay between the germline ends. CDR3 loop: CSARDMSPSEQYF. The CDR3 DNA follows: TGCAGTGCTAGAGATATGTCCCCTAGCGAGCAGTACTTC.

This clonotype was observed at least ten times. This chain connects TRBV4-2 to TRBJ1-2; 8 positions agree with TRBD1. Per germline, CDR1 LGHNA and CDR2 YNFKEQ. The trim removed 6 bases at V and 6 bases at J, leaving 12 bases unmatched. This CDR3 spans 15 amino acids. Here the CDR3 reads CASSYTGGAFDGYTF. Here the CDR3 DNA reads TGTGCCAGCAGTTATACAGGGGGTGCGTTCGATGGCTACACCTTC.

This clonotype occurred many times. This rearrangement joins TRBV20-1 to TRBJ2-3; TRBD1 agrees at 12 bases. The J segment lost 4 bases and the V segment lost 2 bases, leaving 13 bases of the junction unmatched. Germline V gene sequence: CDR1 DFQATT, CDR2 SNEGSKA (reference sequence). The CDR3 is 18 amino acids. The CDR3 is CSARRGSGTGGTPDTQYF. The CDR3 DNA is TGCAGTGCTAGACGAGGGTCCGGGACAGGGGGCACTCCAGATACGCAGTATTTT.

This clonotype came up many times. The V gene is TRBV12-3 or TRBV12-4, the J gene TRBJ2-5, with D maybe TRBD2 (6 bases). The CDR3 contains 17 residues. V was clipped by 6 bases and J by 6 bases, with 26 bases between them. The CDR3 is CASRAYPTGTQGQTQYF. For the CDR3, the DNA is TGTGCCAGCAGAGCCTACCCAACGGGGACTCAAGGTCAGACCCAGTACTTC.

Many counts were recorded for this clonotype. CDR3 nucleotides: TGTGCCACCAGTGATTTTACATCTAACTACAATGAGCAGTTCTTC. Protein sequence: CATSDFTSNYNEQFF. The chain recombines TRBV24-1 with TRBJ2-1; D gene unclear. Per germline, CDR1 KGHDR and CDR2 SFDVKD. The CDR3 sequence is 15 residues long. Trimming took 1 base from V and 3 from J, leaving 9 bases between them.

This clonotype has at least ten counts. The chain joins TRBV27 to TRBJ1-2, with D perhaps TRBD1 (6 bases). The ends were cut back, 6 bases at V and 3 bases at J, with 17 bases in the middle. Germline loops: CDR1 MNHEY, CDR2 SMNVEV (reference sequence). This CDR3 spans 15 amino acids. This CDR3 reads CASSYSGGGDYGYTF. As DNA, the CDR3 is TGTGCCAGCAGCTATTCAGGCGGGGGCGACTATGGCTACACCTTC.

This clonotype was detected many times. The rearrangement joins TRBV6-2 or TRBV6-3 to TRBJ2-3; unclear D gene. Germline V gene sequence: CDR1 MNHEY, CDR2 SVGEGT. V was pared by 0 bases and J by 3 bases, with 13 bases between. The CDR3 covers 16 residues. CDR3 DNA: TGTGCCAGCAGTTACTCGAGGCTTGCGTTTACAGATACGCAGTATTTT. Its protein is CASSYSRLAFTDTQYF.

This clonotype was seen repeatedly, ten times or more. CDR3 region: CASSYRTGAYEQYF. The CDR3 DNA is TGTGCCAGCAGTTACCGGACGGGAGCCTACGAGCAGTACTTC. The chain recombines TRBV6-2 or TRBV6-3 with TRBJ2-7; the D gene is possibly TRBD2 (6 bases). The germline V gene has CDR1 MNHEY and CDR2 SVGEGT. The length of the CDR3 is 14 residues. With 2 bases removed from V and 2 bases from J, the gap between germline ends came to 10 bases.

This clonotype appeared many times. V and J are TRBV7-2 and TRBJ2-3, with D unclear. The CDR3 runs 14 residues. Trimming removed 0 bases at V and 2 bases at J, with 6 bases between. Germline CDR1 SGHTA, CDR2 FQGNSA. As DNA, the CDR3 is TGTGCCAGCAGCTTAGCTGCTTTCACAGATACGCAGTATTTT. The encoded protein is CASSLAAFTDTQYF.

The V call is TRBV6-6, the J call TRBJ2-5, with D unclear. This CDR3 contains 13 residues. In germline, CDR1 is MNHNY, CDR2 SVGAGI (reference sequence). Trimming left V 2 bases short and J 2 bases short, with 6 bases between. CDR3 DNA: TGTGCCAGCAGTTACAACTCACAAGAGACCCAGTACTTC. Translated: CASSYNSQETQYF.

This clonotype showed up just a few times. The genes are TRBV18 and TRBJ2-7; D may be TRBD1 (6 bases). There are 14 residues in the CDR3. Germline assignment: CDR1 KGHSH and CDR2 LQKENI. Trimming removed 1 base at V and 2 bases at J, with 9 bases between. The CDR3 sequence: CASSPLGQPYEQYF. The CDR3 DNA reads as TGTGCCAGCTCACCACTGGGACAACCCTACGAGCAGTACTTC.

This clonotype was seen ten or more times. The chain has TRBV12-3 or TRBV12-4 and TRBJ2-7; TRBD2 matches at 14 bases. There are 19 residues in the CDR3. The V and J ends lost 2 bases and 3 bases, in that order; junction bases with no gene match: 12. CDR3 in DNA: TGTGCCAGCAGTTTACCCGGGACTAGCGGGAGTGGAGTGGTCTACGAGCAGTACTTC. Its protein product is CASSLPGTSGSGVVYEQYF.

This clonotype was found many times. The chain has TRBV3-1 and TRBJ2-1; D gene uncertain. The CDR3 has 13 residues. CDR1 is LGHDT, CDR2 YNNKEL, per germline (reference sequence). V lost 2 bases, J lost 9 bases, and 11 bases lay in between. The chain's CDR3 is CASSQSSVVEQFF. In nucleotides, the CDR3 is TGTGCCAGCAGCCAATCTTCAGTTGTTGAGCAGTTCTTC.

This clonotype occurred many times. The rearrangement links TRBV12-3 or TRBV12-4 to TRBJ1-1; 7 bases are shared with TRBD1. Trimming took 3 bases from V and 6 from J; bases not matched to a gene: 10. The CDR3 totals 15 residues. CDR3: CASSLVQGYNAEAFF. DNA of the CDR3: TGTGCCAGCAGTTTGGTACAGGGGTATAACGCTGAAGCTTTCTTT.

This clonotype is judged medium-sized (0.01 to 0.1%). J is TRBJ2-1 and V is TRBV7-8; no reliable D call. CDR1 and CDR2 from the germline V gene are SGHVS and FQNEAQ. The CDR3 has 11 amino acids. Trimming removed 5 bases from V and 4 bases from J, with 3 bases in between. In DNA form, the CDR3 reads TGTGCCAGCAGCATATACAATGAGCAGTTCTTC. This gives the protein CASSIYNEQFF.

In its sample, this clonotype was seen many times. The CDR3: CASSLAGYGYTF. In nucleotides, the CDR3 is TGTGCCAGCAGTTTAGCGGGTTATGGCTACACCTTC. V and J are TRBV12-3 or TRBV12-4 and TRBJ1-2; no clear D gene. There are 12 residues in the CDR3. Trimming cost V 0 bases and J 5 bases, with 4 bases left between them.

This clonotype was counted many times. The chain couples TRBV20-1 to TRBJ1-1, with D maybe TRBD1 (6 bases). Trimming cost V 1 base and J 3 bases, with 18 bases left between them. CDR1 is DFQATT and CDR2 is SNEGSKA in the germline V gene (reference sequence). This CDR3 contains 16 residues. The CDR3 here is CSARAPGATADTEAFF. The CDR3 nucleotides are TGCAGTGCTAGAGCCCCGGGGGCCACAGCGGACACTGAAGCTTTCTTT.

There are many counts of this clonotype. The chain recombines TRBV7-3 with TRBJ1-1, with unresolved D. The CDR3 length is 13 residues. Trimming left V 3 bases short and J 6 bases short, with 11 bases between. Germline V gives CDR1 SGHTA, CDR2 FQGTGA. The CDR3 protein is CASSLAPSSEAFF. The DNA of the CDR3 is TGTGCCAGCAGCTTGGCTCCGTCTTCTGAAGCTTTCTTT.

There are many counts of this clonotype. The rearrangement links TRBV5-8 to TRBJ2-5, with 14 bases that match TRBD2. The CDR3 spans 19 residues. The V and J ends lost 0 bases and 9 bases, in that order; junction bases with no gene match: 16. The germline V gene has CDR1 SGHTS and CDR2 YDEGEE. For the CDR3, the DNA is TGTGCCAGCAGCTTGGCCGAAGGGACTAGCGGGAGTCTAAAAGGGGCCCAGTACTTC. Protein: CASSLAEGTSGSLKGAQYF. Full variable domain (remainder filled in from reference TRBV5-8 and TRBJ2-5): EAGVTQSPTHLIKTRGQQATLRCSPISGHTSVYWYQQALGLGLQFLLWYDEGEERNRGNFPPRFSGRQFPNYSSELNVNALELEDSALYLCASSLAEGTSGSLKGAQYFGPGTRLLVL.

This clonotype came up a few times. The J gene is TRBJ2-7, the V gene TRBV21-1; the D call of TRBD1 is as the table states it, not checked on the DNA. TRBV21-1 is a pseudogene. The CDR3 is made up of 17 amino acids. The CDR3 DNA is TGTGCCAGCAGCCGACACGTCCGACAGGGGGACTCCTACGAGCAGTACTTC. It is translated as CASSRHVRQGDSYEQYF.

This clonotype has at least ten counts. V usage is TRBV14 and J usage is TRBJ2-3; 10 nucleotides align to TRBD2. CDR1 and CDR2 from the germline V gene are SGHDN and FVKESK. This CDR3 is built from 18 residues. The V and J ends lost 0 bases and 6 bases, in that order; junction bases with no gene match: 12. The CDR3 spells CASSQDRGSGRATDTQYF. The CDR3 nucleotides read TGTGCCAGCAGCCAAGATCGAGGAAGCGGGAGGGCCACGGATACGCAGTATTTT.

At least ten counts were recorded for this clonotype. The chain combines TRBV6-5 with TRBJ2-3, with 8 bases identical to TRBD2. Germline CDR1 MNHEY, CDR2 SVGAGI. CDR3 length: 19 residues. Trimming took 0 bases from V and 4 from J; bases not matched to a gene: 15. As DNA, the CDR3 is TGTGCCAGCAGTTACTCGATTCGACGAGCGGGAGTTTTTGCAGATACGCAGTATTTT. Its protein product is CASSYSIRRAGVFADTQYF.

This clonotype came up many times. This chain uses TRBV10-3 with TRBJ2-4; TRBD1 matches at 8 bases. The CDR3 sequence is 15 residues long. The ends lost 2 bases at V and 9 bases at J; junction bases unmatched: 9. Germline values: CDR1 ENHRY, CDR2 SYGVKD. The CDR3 DNA sequence: TGTGCCATCAGTGAGACCCCAGGGGGCTGGGGCATTCAGTACTTC. Protein: CAISETPGGWGIQYF.

In this sample, this clonotype turned up many times. The rearrangement links TRBV20-1 to TRBJ2-7, with 9 positions matching TRBD2. The CDR3 extends over 14 amino acids. The V gene's germline CDR1 is DFQATT and CDR2 SNEGSKA (reference sequence). With 3 bases clipped from V and 5 bases from J, the junction kept 8 bases outside the gene matches. CDR3 DNA sequence: TGCAGTGCTAGGGATAGCGGGAGTAACCACGAGCAGTACTTC. Protein sequence: CSARDSGSNHEQYF.

Ten or more counts support this clonotype. This sequence joins TRBV12-3 or TRBV12-4 and TRBJ2-5; maybe TRBD2 (5 bases). The CDR3 has 14 amino acids. V lost 4 bases, J lost 7 bases, and 16 bases lay in between. The CDR3 coding sequence is TGTGCCAGCAGTTCCGGGGTCCACCCGGGGACCCAGTACTTC. As protein: CASSSGVHPGTQYF.